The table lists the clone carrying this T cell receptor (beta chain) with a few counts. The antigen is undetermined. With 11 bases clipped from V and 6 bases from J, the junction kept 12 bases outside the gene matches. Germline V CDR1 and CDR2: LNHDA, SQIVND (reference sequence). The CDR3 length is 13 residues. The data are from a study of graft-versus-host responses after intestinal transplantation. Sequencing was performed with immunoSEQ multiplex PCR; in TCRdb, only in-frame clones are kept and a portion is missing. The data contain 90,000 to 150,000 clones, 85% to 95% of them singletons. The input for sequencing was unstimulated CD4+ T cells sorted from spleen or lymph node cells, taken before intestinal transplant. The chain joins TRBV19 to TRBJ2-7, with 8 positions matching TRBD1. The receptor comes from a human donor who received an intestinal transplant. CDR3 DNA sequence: TGTGCCTCCGTCGGCAGGGGGCCGGTCGAGCAGTACTTC. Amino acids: CASVGRGPVEQYF.